This passage covers 26 T cell receptor beta chains from one sample sequenced in a study of blood T cells in healthy people across ages. A second PCR of roughly 7 to 11 cycles used a sample-barcoded 5' primer and a J-beta primer mix. TCRdb analysed the 5' RACE reads with MiXCR anew, one entry per CDR3 protein. The top ten clones hold roughly 3.4% of a sample with about 620,000 distinct CDR3 sequences, 20% to 25% of them seen once. The sequenced material came from blood. The receptors stem from a man between 65 and 85 years old in good health.

This clonotype was seen a handful of times. An end of the junction does not agree with germline; a read error may underlie this. The J gene is TRBJ1-1, the V gene TRBV3-1; D possibly corresponds to TRBD1 (5 bases). CDR1 and CDR2 (germline): LGHDT, YNNKEL (reference sequence). This CDR3 is built from 14 residues. The CDR3 coding sequence is TGTGCCAGCAGCCAAGATGGGGCCGGCACTGAAACTTTCTTT. Translation gives CASSQDGAGTETFF.

This rearrangement joins TRBV6-2 or TRBV6-3 to TRBJ1-6; D is perhaps TRBD1 (5 bases). From germline, CDR1 is MNHEY and CDR2 SVGEGT. With 0 bases removed from V and 8 bases from J, the gap between germline ends came to 14 bases. This CDR3 is built from 16 residues. The DNA of the CDR3 is TGTGCCAGCAGTTACTCCTTGGGGCGAGGGGATTCACCCCTCCACTTT. This encodes CASSYSLGRGDSPLHF.

The rearrangement uses TRBV5-1 and TRBJ2-5, with 7 bases that match TRBD2. V shed 4 bases, J shed 2 bases, and the junction held 2 bases outside the gene matches. The germline gives CDR1 SGHRS, CDR2 YFSETQ. The CDR3 spans 13 residues. CDR3 region: CASSRSGQETQYF. CDR3 nucleotide sequence: TGCGCCAGCAGCCGTAGCGGGCAAGAGACCCAGTACTTC.

CDR3 sequence: CSAATDLLGEKLFF. CDR3 in DNA: TGCAGTGCCGCAACAGACCTCTTGGGTGAAAAACTGTTTTTT. The chain has TRBV20-1 and TRBJ1-4; D is uncertain. The CDR3 runs 14 residues. Germline CDR1 DFQATT, CDR2 SNEGSKA (reference sequence). V dropped 6 bases and J dropped 7 bases, with 18 bases sitting between them.

This clonotype was detected only once. The V call is TRBV6-5, the J call TRBJ2-7, with D unresolved. The CDR3 totals 13 residues. V was pared by 6 bases and J by 2 bases, with 11 bases between. Germline V CDR1 and CDR2: MNHEY, SVGAGI. CDR3 protein: CASRQTVPYEQYF. The CDR3 region has the DNA TGTGCCAGCAGACAGACGGTCCCCTACGAGCAGTACTTC.

This clonotype was seen a few times. The chain joins TRBV20-1 to TRBJ1-2, with unresolved D. The V end lost 0 bases, the J end lost 4 bases, and 9 bases lay between the germline ends. The CDR3 consists of 13 residues. Germline V CDR1 and CDR2: DFQATT, SNEGSKA (reference sequence). CDR3 loop: CSARETGIYGYTF. Written as DNA, the CDR3 is TGCAGTGCTAGAGAGACGGGCATCTATGGCTACACCTTC.

The table lists this clonotype with many counts. The chain is built from TRBV5-1 and TRBJ2-2; 10 bases match TRBD2. V shed 2 bases, J shed 5 bases, and the junction held 6 bases outside the gene matches. Germline V gene data show CDR1 as SGHRS and CDR2 as YFSETQ. This CDR3 has 16 residues. This CDR3 is CASSFSGLARTGELFF. Written as DNA, the CDR3 is TGCGCCAGCAGCTTCTCGGGACTAGCGAGGACCGGGGAGCTGTTTTTT. Complete variable domain (other parts from reference TRBV5-1 and TRBJ2-2): KAGVTQTPRYLIKTRGQQVTLSCSPISGHRSVSWYQQTPGQGLQFLFEYFSETQRNKGNFPGRFSGRQFSNSRSEMNVSTLELGDSALYLCASSFSGLARTGELFFGEGSRLTVL.

This clonotype was counted a few times. Relative to the germline gene, one junction end is altered; a read error may explain this. The J gene is TRBJ2-1, the V gene TRBV4-2; possible D gene TRBD2, 5 bases. The CDR3 is made up of 15 amino acids. Germline-derived CDR1 and CDR2 are LGHNA and YNFKEQ. The CDR3 DNA follows: TGTGCCGGCAGCCAAGATGGGAGTCAGAACAATGAGCAGTTCTTC. Its protein is CAGSQDGSQNNEQFF.

A note on this clonotype: A much larger clone is a single base away; this may be a read error. The chain is built from TRBV18 and TRBJ2-5; TRBD1 aligns across 10 bases. V shed 8 bases and J 5 bases; nucleotides not matched to a gene: 14. CDR3 length: 16 residues. Germline V gives CDR1 KGHSH, CDR2 LQKENI. CDR3 loop: CASTLRPGQGLETQYF. The CDR3 DNA follows: TGTGCCAGCACACTACGACCGGGACAGGGGTTGGAGACCCAGTACTTC.

This chain uses TRBV20-1 with TRBJ2-7, with D unresolved. CDR1 is DFQATT and CDR2 is SNEGSKA in the germline V gene (reference sequence). The CDR3 extends over 12 amino acids. The V gene lost 0 bases and the J gene lost 3 bases, with 6 bases spanning the gap. The CDR3 bases are TGCAGTGCTAGAGAACAGCTCTACGAGCAGTACTTC. Its translation is CSAREQLYEQYF.

This clonotype was recorded a few times. The chain has TRBV6-5 and TRBJ2-3; the match to TRBD2 covers 12 bases. V lost 2 bases, J lost 0 bases, and 9 bases stayed unmatched. This CDR3 contains 19 residues. Germline V gives CDR1 MNHEY, CDR2 SVGAGI. The DNA for the CDR3 is TGTGCCAGCAGTTACGGCAGACTAGCGGGAGAGTATAGCACAGATACGCAGTATTTT. Its protein is CASSYGRLAGEYSTDTQYF.

The J gene is TRBJ2-5, the V gene TRBV20-1; D not certain. The CDR3 consists of 15 residues. Trimming left V 4 bases short and J 6 bases short, with 21 bases between. Germline CDR1 and CDR2: DFQATT and SNEGSKA (reference sequence). The CDR3 DNA reads as TGCAGTGCTAACCAGCGTTTAGGCTCGGCGAAGACCCAGTACTTC. Translating it yields CSANQRLGSAKTQYF.

This clonotype showed up just a few times. The chain is built from TRBV6-5 and TRBJ1-3; unclear D gene. Germline V lookup: CDR1 MNHEY, CDR2 SVGAGI. There are 18 residues in the CDR3. V lost 0 bases to trimming and J lost 4 bases, with 19 bases between them. The CDR3 bases are TGTGCCAGCAGTTACTCGCTTTTGGCAGCTAGGCTCGGAAACACCATATATTTT. This sequence encodes CASSYSLLAARLGNTIYF.

This chain joins TRBV7-2 and TRBJ2-1; D might be TRBD2 (6 bases). The germline V and J ends were trimmed by 5 bases and 2 bases, with 13 bases remaining between them. CDR1 is SGHTA and CDR2 is FQGNSA in the germline V gene. This CDR3 contains 15 residues. This chain's CDR3 is CASSRERRAYNEQFF. As DNA, the CDR3 is TGTGCCAGCAGCCGCGAGCGGAGGGCCTACAATGAGCAGTTCTTC.

This clonotype was counted between two and nine times. V and J are TRBV28 and TRBJ2-5, with D unresolved. This CDR3 region has 12 residues. The V end was cut by 9 bases, the J end by 2 bases, with 10 bases between. Per germline, CDR1 MDHEN and CDR2 SYDVKM. DNA of the CDR3: TGTGCCAGTGGCTTTCCTCAAGAGACCCAGTACTTC. This encodes CASGFPQETQYF. Together with reference TRBV28 and TRBJ2-5, the CDR3 gives the full variable domain: DVKVTQSSRYLVKRTGEKVFLECVQDMDHENMFWYRQDPGLGLRLIYFSYDVKMKEKGDIPEGYSVSREKKERFSLILESASTNQTSMYLCASGFPQETQYFGPGTRLLVL.

In its sample, this clonotype was seen a few times. V gene TRBV5-1 combines with J gene TRBJ2-1; 10 nucleotides align to TRBD2. Looked up from germline, CDR1 is SGHRS and CDR2 is YFSETQ. The V segment lost 0 bases and the J segment 0 bases; nucleotides outside the gene matches: 3. The CDR3 spans 17 residues. The CDR3 region is CASSLVGTSDSYNEQFF. The CDR3 nucleotides are TGCGCCAGCAGCTTGGTTGGGACTAGCGACTCCTACAATGAGCAGTTCTTC.

This rearrangement joins TRBV19 to TRBJ1-1; D not certain. Germline V gives CDR1 LNHDA, CDR2 SQIVND (reference sequence). The V and J ends lost 7 bases and 1 base respectively, with 7 bases between them. The CDR3 is 12 amino acids. The CDR3, as DNA: TGTGCCAGTACCTACGGGAACACTGAAGCTTTCTTT. Its protein is CASTYGNTEAFF.

This clonotype has just a few counts. The rearrangement uses TRBV6-4 and TRBJ1-4, with a tentative D call TRBD1 (6 bases). The germline V gene encodes CDR1 MRHNA and CDR2 SNTAGT. The V gene lost 7 bases and the J gene lost 4 bases, with 16 bases spanning the gap. The CDR3 length is 15 residues. The CDR3 DNA reads TGTGCCAGCACCGTCGAGGGGGTCCATAATGAAAAACTGTTTTTT. This translates into CASTVEGVHNEKLFF.

The chain joins TRBV15 to TRBJ2-5; perhaps TRBD2 as D (6 bases). The J call is uncertain, as TRBJ2-7 better fits the DNA end. Germline V CDR1 and CDR2: LNHNV, YYDKDF (reference sequence). The CDR3 runs 14 residues. DNA of the CDR3: TGTGCCACCAGCAGAGATTCAGGGAGGTACGAGCAGTACTTC. It is translated as CATSRDSGRYEQYF.

The rearrangement links TRBV20-1 to TRBJ2-5; unclear D gene. V was clipped by 1 base and J by 1 base, with 1 base between them. The CDR3 runs to 11 residues. The V gene's germline CDR1 is DFQATT and CDR2 SNEGSKA (reference sequence). For the CDR3, the DNA is TGCAGTGCTAGAGTCCAAGAGACCCAGTACTTC. Amino acid sequence: CSARVQETQYF.

The table lists this clonotype with many counts. This chain joins TRBV7-6 and TRBJ2-1; D might be TRBD2 (6 bases). The V end lost 5 bases, the J end lost 9 bases, and 14 bases lay between the germline ends. From germline, CDR1 is SGHVS and CDR2 FNYEAQ. The CDR3 loop spans 13 amino acids. The DNA of the CDR3 is TGTGCCAGCAGCGAAATTGGGGGGTTTGAGCAGTTCTTC. Its protein product is CASSEIGGFEQFF. Filled out from reference TRBV7-6 and TRBJ2-1, the complete variable domain reads GAGVSQSPRYKVTKRGQDVALRCDPISGHVSLYWYRQALGQGPEFLTYFNYEAQQDKSGLPNDRFSAERPEGSISTLTIQRTEQRDSAMYRCASSEIGGFEQFFGPGTRLTVL.

The chain has TRBV7-2 and TRBJ2-7; D may be TRBD1 (5 bases). The CDR3 is 16 amino acids. Trimming took off 0 bases at V and 4 bases at J, with 16 bases between the two ends. Germline loops: CDR1 SGHTA, CDR2 FQGNSA. CDR3 in amino acids: CASSLAWAGIIYEQYF. CDR3 coding DNA: TGTGCCAGCAGCTTAGCGTGGGCAGGGATTATTTACGAGCAGTACTTC.

Note on this clonotype: At one end, the junction sequence differs from germline, possibly due to a read error. The chain has TRBV6-6 and TRBJ1-1; the D gene is possibly TRBD1 (5 bases). The CDR3 covers 13 residues. CDR1 and CDR2 (germline): MNHNY, SVGAGI (reference sequence). The DNA for the CDR3 is TGTGCCTGCAGTCTAACGGGGCGCACTGAAGCTTTCTTT. This codes for CACSLTGRTEAFF.

This clonotype has a count of ten or more. This rearrangement joins TRBV14 to TRBJ2-4, with a tentative D call TRBD1 (6 bases). Per germline, CDR1 SGHDN and CDR2 FVKESK. Trimming took off 0 bases at V and 7 bases at J, with 13 bases between the two ends. This CDR3 comprises 15 residues. CDR3 coding DNA: TGTGCCAGCAGCCAAGATTGGGGGCTCGGGAACATTCAGTACTTC. This gives the protein CASSQDWGLGNIQYF.

With respect to this clonotype: This could be a read error, since a much larger clone is one nucleotide away. CDR3 loop: CSVARASAQETQYF. The CDR3 DNA sequence: TGCAGCGTTGCAAGGGCTAGCGCGCAAGAGACCCAGTACTTC. This sequence joins TRBV29-1 and TRBJ2-5; TRBD2 is a possible D gene (6 bases). The CDR3 length is 14 residues. Per germline, CDR1 SQVTM and CDR2 ANQGSEA. Trimming removed 4 bases from V and 2 bases from J, with 14 bases in between.

The V gene is TRBV14, the J gene TRBJ1-3; no reliable D call. Germline CDR1 and CDR2: SGHDN and FVKESK. The CDR3 covers 14 residues. V was shortened by 1 base and J by 4 bases, with 8 bases between the two germline ends. CDR3 DNA: TGTGCCAGCAGCCAAGGAACAGCCGGAAACACCATATATTTT. This codes for CASSQGTAGNTIYF.